Sequencing of this TCR beta chain was carried out in a study of monozygotic twins with inflammatory bowel disease. With eight separate reactions per sample, the authors made cDNA. TCRdb re-called the 5' RACE reads and gives one entry per CDR3 protein, without DNA. This repertoire includes 95,000 to 110,000 distinct CDR3 sequences. The CDR3 totals 13 residues. The germline V gene has CDR1 KGHSH and CDR2 LQKENI. Source material: blood. This sequence joins TRBV18 and TRBJ2-7. The source is a human donor with ulcerative colitis or Crohn's disease, or a healthy co-twin of an affected twin (not recorded which). CDR3 protein: CASATGTTYEQYF.